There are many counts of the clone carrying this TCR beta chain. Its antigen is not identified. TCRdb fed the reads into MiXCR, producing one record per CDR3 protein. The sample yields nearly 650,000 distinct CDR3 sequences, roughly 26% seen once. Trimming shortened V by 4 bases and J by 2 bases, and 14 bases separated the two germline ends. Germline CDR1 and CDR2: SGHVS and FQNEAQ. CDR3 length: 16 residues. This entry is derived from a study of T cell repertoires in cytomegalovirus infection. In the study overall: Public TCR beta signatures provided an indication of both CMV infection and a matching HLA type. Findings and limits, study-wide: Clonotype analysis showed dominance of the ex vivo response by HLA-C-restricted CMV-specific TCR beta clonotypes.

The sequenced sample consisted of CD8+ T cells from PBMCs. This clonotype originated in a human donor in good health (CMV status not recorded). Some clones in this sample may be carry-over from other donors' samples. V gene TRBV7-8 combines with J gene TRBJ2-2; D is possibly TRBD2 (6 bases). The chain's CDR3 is CASSSPTSTNTGELFF. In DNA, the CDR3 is TGTGCCAGCAGCTCGCCGACTAGTACTAACACCGGGGAGCTGTTTTTT. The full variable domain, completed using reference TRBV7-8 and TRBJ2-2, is GAGVSQSPRYKVAKRGQDVALRCDPISGHVSLFWYQQALGQGPEFLTYFQNEAQLDKSGLPSDRFFAERPEGSVSTLKIQRTQQEDSAVYLCASSSPTSTNTGELFFGEGSRLTVL.